The 22 T cell receptor beta chains reported below all come from one sample, sequenced in a study of Tregs in tolerant kidney transplant recipients. TCRdb's copy holds only in-frame clones and misses some; the assay was immunoSEQ multiplex PCR. The profile shows over 60,000 clones, around 83% of them singletons. The sequencing sample was made of CD4+ T cells from blood. The receptor source for this set is a human donor in good health.

This chain connects TRBV23-1 to TRBJ2-7; no reliable D call. TRBV23-1 is designated an ORF whose function remains uncertain. The V end lost 7 bases, the J end lost 2 bases, and 6 bases lay between the germline ends. The CDR3 has 11 residues. The CDR3 region has the DNA TGCGCCAGCAATAGGACCTACGAGCAGTACTTC. Translated, it gives CASNRTYEQYF.

The chain is built from TRBV6-5 and TRBJ1-2; the match to TRBD1 covers 7 bases. V was clipped by 6 bases and J by 7 bases; unmatched bases: 8. This CDR3 is 13 amino acids long. Germline V lookup: CDR1 MNHEY, CDR2 SVGAGI. CDR3 in DNA: TGTGCCAGCAGCCCCGACAGGGTTGGTGGCTACACCTTC. Residues: CASSPDRVGGYTF.

This sequence joins TRBV7-8 and TRBJ2-7; 8 positions match TRBD2. The CDR3 covers 13 residues. The V segment lost 7 bases and the J segment 2 bases; nucleotides outside the gene matches: 4. Germline CDR1 and CDR2: SGHVS and FQNEAQ. The CDR3 DNA reads as TGTGCCAGCACCGAGGGACTAGCCTACGAGCAGTACTTC. Its protein product is CASTEGLAYEQYF.

The table lists this clone with a few counts. The V gene is TRBV11-2, the J gene TRBJ2-2; possible D gene TRBD1, 5 bases. Per the germline V gene, CDR1 is SGHAT and CDR2 is FQNNGV. Deletions cut 5 bases from V and 7 bases from J, with 14 bases between. This CDR3 is built from 14 residues. CDR3 DNA: TGTGCCAGCAGCCGGCAGGGAAACCTCGGGGAGCTGTTTTTT. It is translated as CASSRQGNLGELFF.

The CDR3 protein is CASSVDSLPRRGKLFF. The CDR3, as DNA: TGTGCCAGCAGCGTAGACAGCCTACCCCGCAGGGGTAAGCTGTTTTTT. The chain is built from TRBV9 and TRBJ2-2; TRBD1 is a possible D gene (6 bases). From germline, CDR1 is SGDLS and CDR2 YYNGEE. Trimming shortened V by 0 bases and J by 12 bases, and 21 bases separated the two germline ends. This CDR3 spans 16 amino acids. Complete variable domain (other parts from reference TRBV9 and TRBJ2-2): DSGVTQTPKHLITATGQRVTLRCSPRSGDLSVYWYQQSLDQGLQFLIQYYNGEERAKGNILERFSAQQFPDLHSELNLSSLELGDSALYFCASSVDSLPRRGKLFFGEGSRLTVL.

V and J are TRBV9 and TRBJ2-2, with TRBD1 identical over 7 bases. V trimming: 4 bases; J trimming: 4 bases; junction bases outside the gene matches: 10. Germline CDR1 is SGDLS and CDR2 is YYNGEE. The CDR3 contains 16 residues. The CDR3 reads CASSQTGTPGTGELFF. Written as DNA, the CDR3 is TGTGCCAGCAGCCAGACAGGGACCCCCGGCACCGGGGAGCTGTTTTTT.

The gene calls are TRBV5-1 and TRBJ2-7; unclear D gene. The length of the CDR3 is 11 residues. Trimming took 8 bases from V and 6 from J, leaving 12 bases between them. The germline V gene has CDR1 SGHRS and CDR2 YFSETQ. CDR3 sequence: CARPPPREQYF. The CDR3 DNA sequence: TGCGCCAGACCCCCTCCTCGCGAGCAGTACTTC.

The rearrangement links TRBV13 to TRBJ2-1, with 9 nucleotides matching TRBD1. The germline V gene has CDR1 PRHDT and CDR2 FYEKMQ (reference sequence). CDR3 length: 15 amino acids. Trimming took 5 bases from V and 8 from J; bases not matched to a gene: 10. CDR3 nucleotide sequence: TGTGCCAGCAGCCCCCCGGGACAGGGTAGATATGAGCAGTTCTTC. This gives the protein CASSPPGQGRYEQFF.

J is TRBJ2-5 and V is TRBV14; D ambiguous. The CDR3 runs 13 residues. V was cut by 0 bases and J by 5 bases, with 7 bases left in between. Germline CDR1 SGHDN, CDR2 FVKESK. The CDR3 spells CASSQDLPETQYF. The DNA for the CDR3 is TGTGCCAGCAGCCAAGATCTCCCCGAGACCCAGTACTTC. Together with reference TRBV14 and TRBJ2-5, the CDR3 gives the full variable domain: EAGVTQFPSHSVIEKGQTVTLRCDPISGHDNLYWYRRVMGKEIKFLLHFVKESKQDESGMPNNRFLAERTGGTYSTLKVQPAELEDSGVYFCASSQDLPETQYFGPGTRLLVL.

The chain couples TRBV6-6 to TRBJ1-3, with a weak D call TRBD1 (6 bases). This CDR3 is built from 16 residues. Germline assignment: CDR1 MNHNY and CDR2 SVGAGI (reference sequence). The ends were cut back, 6 bases at V and 5 bases at J, with 20 bases in the middle. The CDR3, as DNA: TGTGCCAGCAGAAGATTACAGGGAGAGGGGAGAAACACCATATATTTT. It codes for CASRRLQGEGRNTIYF.

This clone was seen a single time. This sequence joins TRBV11-3 and TRBJ2-1; D gene unclear. Trimming pared 5 bases from V and 0 bases from J, leaving 8 bases between. CDR1 SGHNT and CDR2 YENEEA come from the germline V gene. The CDR3 loop spans 14 amino acids. The CDR3 spells CASSQGRSYNEQFF. In DNA, the CDR3 is TGTGCCAGCAGCCAAGGGCGCTCCTACAATGAGCAGTTCTTC.

This chain connects TRBV7-8 to TRBJ2-3; 9 nucleotides line up with TRBD2. V lost 1 base, J lost 7 bases, and 6 bases stayed unmatched. The CDR3 is made up of 15 amino acids. Germline-derived CDR1 and CDR2 are SGHVS and FQNEAQ. The CDR3 DNA reads as TGTGCCAGCAGCTTAGAAGGGACTAGCCTGAATACGCAGTATTTT. Residues: CASSLEGTSLNTQYF.

The chain has TRBV18 and TRBJ1-2; 7 bases line up with TRBD1. This CDR3 is 14 amino acids long. CDR1 is KGHSH and CDR2 is LQKENI in the germline V gene. J gave up 6 bases and V 3 bases, and 7 bases lay outside the gene matches. The CDR3 nucleotides read TGTGCCAGCTCACCGACAGAGGGGGCGGATGGCTACACCTTC. This translates into CASSPTEGADGYTF. The entire variable domain, with the rest obtained from reference TRBV18 and TRBJ1-2, is as follows: NAGVMQNPRHLVRRRGQEARLRCSPMKGHSHVYWYRQLPEEGLKFMVYLQKENIIDESGMPKERFSAEFPKEGPSILRIQQVVRGDSAAYFCASSPTEGADGYTFGSGTRLTVV.

The V call is TRBV11-2, the J call TRBJ2-4, with D possibly TRBD1 on 5 matching bases. Trimming pared 5 bases from V and 9 bases from J, leaving 17 bases between. CDR3 size: 14 residues. Germline V CDR1 and CDR2: SGHAT, FQNNGV. The CDR3 nucleotides are TGTGCCAGCAGCCCCGACAGCCGCTTTGGCATTCAGTACTTC. This encodes CASSPDSRFGIQYF.

This clone was counted a single time. The rearrangement links TRBV7-8 to TRBJ1-4, with D perhaps matching TRBD1 (6 bases). Per the germline V gene, CDR1 is SGHVS and CDR2 is FQNEAQ. There are 15 residues in the CDR3. V lost 4 bases and J lost 0, with 9 bases in between. For the CDR3, the DNA is TGTGCCAGCAGCTCACGGGACACAACTAATGAAAAACTGTTTTTT. Residues: CASSSRDTTNEKLFF.

This clone has a single count. V usage is TRBV7-2 and J usage is TRBJ2-3, with TRBD2 matching over 9 bases. Germline V gene lookup returns CDR1 SGHTA and CDR2 FQGNSA. This CDR3 contains 18 residues. Trimming removed 5 bases from V and 2 bases from J; junction bases left unmatched: 14. The CDR3 reads CASSAKAGSGGLTDTQYF. CDR3 DNA: TGTGCCAGCAGCGCCAAGGCCGGTAGCGGGGGCCTCACAGATACGCAGTATTTT. The variable domain in full, with the rest retrieved from reference TRBV7-2 and TRBJ2-3, is GAGVSQSPSNKVTEKGKDVELRCDPISGHTALYWYRQSLGQGLEFLIYFQGNSAPDKSGLPSDRFSAERTGGSVSTLTIQRTQQEDSAVYLCASSAKAGSGGLTDTQYFGPGTRLTVL.

The V and J genes are TRBV30 and TRBJ1-1; maybe TRBD1 (5 bases). Trimming removed 0 bases at V and 9 bases at J, with 11 bases between. Germline CDR1 is GTSNPN and CDR2 is SVGIG (reference sequence). The CDR3 has 12 residues. CDR3 sequence: CAWSVTGEKAFF. The CDR3 DNA follows: TGTGCCTGGAGTGTAACAGGTGAGAAAGCTTTCTTT.

This clone appeared a few times. The J gene is TRBJ1-6, the V gene TRBV9; D is unresolved. Germline V gene data show CDR1 as SGDLS and CDR2 as YYNGEE. V was pared by 0 bases and J by 7 bases, with 8 bases between. This CDR3 is 14 amino acids long. The CDR3 loop is CASSVGTGNSPLHF. The DNA of the CDR3 is TGTGCCAGCAGCGTAGGGACGGGAAATTCACCCCTCCACTTT.

The genes are TRBV5-1 and TRBJ1-3; no clear D. The CDR3 is 18 residues long. V was shortened by 4 bases and J by 4 bases, with 24 bases between the two germline ends. In germline, CDR1 is SGHRS, CDR2 YFSETQ. Here the CDR3 DNA reads TGCGCCAGCAGCGCCTTCGGGTCTCAGGTGACGGGGGGAAACACCATATATTTT. Translating it yields CASSAFGSQVTGGNTIYF.

This sequence joins TRBV19 and TRBJ2-7; 9 bases line up with TRBD1. The trim removed 0 bases at V and 3 bases at J, leaving 6 bases unmatched. Per germline, CDR1 LNHDA and CDR2 SQIVND (reference sequence). The CDR3 consists of 16 residues. The CDR3 nucleotides read TGTGCCAGTAGTATAGACCTCGTGACAGGGGGCTACGAGCAGTACTTC. The encoded protein is CASSIDLVTGGYEQYF.

This chain joins TRBV2 and TRBJ2-3; 14 nucleotides agree with TRBD2. V trimming: 4 bases; J trimming: 0 bases; junction bases outside the gene matches: 12. The CDR3 totals 20 residues. Germline values: CDR1 SNHLY, CDR2 FYNNEI. For the CDR3, the DNA is TGTGCCAGCAGTGGAGGACTAGCGGGAGGAACATATATTAGCACAGATACGCAGTATTTT. This translates into CASSGGLAGGTYISTDTQYF.

The rearrangement links TRBV6-5 to TRBJ2-5; 8 nucleotides match TRBD1. The V gene end was trimmed by 10 bases and the J gene end by 5 bases; junction bases not matched to a gene: 12. Per the germline V gene, CDR1 is MNHEY and CDR2 is SVGAGI. The CDR3 runs 14 residues. This CDR3 reads CATGRGQAWETQYF. The DNA of the CDR3 is TGTGCCACCGGCAGGGGACAGGCGTGGGAGACCCAGTACTTC.